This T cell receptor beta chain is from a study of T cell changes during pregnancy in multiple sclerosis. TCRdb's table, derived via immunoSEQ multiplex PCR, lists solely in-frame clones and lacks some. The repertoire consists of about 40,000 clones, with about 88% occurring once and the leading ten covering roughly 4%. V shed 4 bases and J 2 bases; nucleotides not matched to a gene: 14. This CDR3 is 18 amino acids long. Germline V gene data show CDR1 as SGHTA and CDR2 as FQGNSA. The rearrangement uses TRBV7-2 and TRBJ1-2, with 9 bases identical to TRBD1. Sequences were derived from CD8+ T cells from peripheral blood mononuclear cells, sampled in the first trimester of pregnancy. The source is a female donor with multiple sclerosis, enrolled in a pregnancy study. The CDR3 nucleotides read TGTGCCAGCAGCTCCAGGTTAGGGACAGGGACACGCAACTATGGCTACACCTTC. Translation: CASSSRLGTGTRNYGYTF.